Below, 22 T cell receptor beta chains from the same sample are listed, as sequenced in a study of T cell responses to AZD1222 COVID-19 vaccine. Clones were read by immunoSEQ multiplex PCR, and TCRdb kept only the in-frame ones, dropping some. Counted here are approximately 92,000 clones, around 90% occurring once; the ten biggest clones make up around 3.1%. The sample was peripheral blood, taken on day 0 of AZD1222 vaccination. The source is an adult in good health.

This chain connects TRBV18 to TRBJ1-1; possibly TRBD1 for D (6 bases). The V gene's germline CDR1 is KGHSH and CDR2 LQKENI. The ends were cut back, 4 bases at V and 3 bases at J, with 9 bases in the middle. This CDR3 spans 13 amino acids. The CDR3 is CASSLNRDTEAFF. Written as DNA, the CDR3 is TGTGCCAGCTCACTTAACAGGGACACTGAAGCTTTCTTT.

The CDR3 DNA sequence: TGTGCCAGCAGCTTGGATGGGGCCTACGACGTGCAGTACTTC. Translated: CASSLDGAYDVQYF. The chain carries TRBV7-2 and TRBJ2-7, with D perhaps TRBD1 (5 bases). Germline V gives CDR1 SGHTA, CDR2 FQGNSA. Trimming shortened V by 3 bases and J by 9 bases, and 18 bases separated the two germline ends. There are 14 residues in the CDR3.

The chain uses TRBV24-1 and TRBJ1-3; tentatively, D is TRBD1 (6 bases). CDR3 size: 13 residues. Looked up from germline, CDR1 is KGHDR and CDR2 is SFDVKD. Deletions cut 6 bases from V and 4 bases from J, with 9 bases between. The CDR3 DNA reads TGTGCCACCAGTCCGGACAGAGGAAACACCATATATTTT. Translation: CATSPDRGNTIYF.

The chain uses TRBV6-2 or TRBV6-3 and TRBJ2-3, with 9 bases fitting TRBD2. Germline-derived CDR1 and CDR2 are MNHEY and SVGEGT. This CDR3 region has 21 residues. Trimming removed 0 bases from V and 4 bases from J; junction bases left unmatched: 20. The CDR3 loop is CASSYSRSGFYRTSVPDTQYF. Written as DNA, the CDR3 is TGTGCCAGCAGTTACTCCCGCTCGGGGTTCTACCGGACTAGCGTACCAGATACGCAGTATTTT.

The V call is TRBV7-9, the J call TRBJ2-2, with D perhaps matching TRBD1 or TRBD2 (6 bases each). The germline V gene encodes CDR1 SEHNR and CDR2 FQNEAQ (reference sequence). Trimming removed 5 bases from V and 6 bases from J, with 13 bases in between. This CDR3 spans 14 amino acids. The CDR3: CASSRGRLSGELFF. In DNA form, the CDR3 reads TGTGCCAGCAGCCGGGGGCGTTTGTCCGGGGAGCTGTTTTTT.

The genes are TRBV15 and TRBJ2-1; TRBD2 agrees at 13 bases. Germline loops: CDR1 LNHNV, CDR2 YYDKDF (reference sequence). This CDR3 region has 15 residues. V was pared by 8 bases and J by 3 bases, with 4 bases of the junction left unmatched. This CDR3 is CATRTSGGFYNEQFF. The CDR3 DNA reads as TGTGCCACCCGGACTAGCGGGGGATTCTACAATGAGCAGTTCTTC.

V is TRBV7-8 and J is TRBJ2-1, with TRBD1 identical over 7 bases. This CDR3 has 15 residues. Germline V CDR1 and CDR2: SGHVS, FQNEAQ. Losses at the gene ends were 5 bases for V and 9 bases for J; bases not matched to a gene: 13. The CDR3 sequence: CASSPTRGQSGEQFF. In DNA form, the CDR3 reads TGTGCCAGCAGCCCAACCAGGGGACAGTCGGGTGAGCAGTTCTTC. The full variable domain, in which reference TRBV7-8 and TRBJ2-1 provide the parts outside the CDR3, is GAGVSQSPRYKVAKRGQDVALRCDPISGHVSLFWYQQALGQGPEFLTYFQNEAQLDKSGLPSDRFFAERPEGSVSTLKIQRTQQEDSAVYLCASSPTRGQSGEQFFGPGTRLTVL.

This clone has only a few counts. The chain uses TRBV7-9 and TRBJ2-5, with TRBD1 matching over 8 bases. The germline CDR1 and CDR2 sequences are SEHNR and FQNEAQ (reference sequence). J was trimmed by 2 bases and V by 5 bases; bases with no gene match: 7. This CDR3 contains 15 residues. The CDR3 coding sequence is TGTGCCAGCAGCGGGGGGACAGGCGGGCAAGAGACCCAGTACTTC. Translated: CASSGGTGGQETQYF.

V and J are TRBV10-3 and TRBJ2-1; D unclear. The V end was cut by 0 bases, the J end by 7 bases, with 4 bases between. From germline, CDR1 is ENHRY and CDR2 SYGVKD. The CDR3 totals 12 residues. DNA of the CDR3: TGTGCCATCAGTGAGTCCGGGAATGAGCAGTTCTTC. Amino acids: CAISESGNEQFF.

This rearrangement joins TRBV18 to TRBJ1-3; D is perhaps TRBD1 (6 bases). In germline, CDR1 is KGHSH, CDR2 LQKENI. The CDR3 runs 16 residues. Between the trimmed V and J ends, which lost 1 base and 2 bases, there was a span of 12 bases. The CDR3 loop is CASSPLAQGTGNTIYF. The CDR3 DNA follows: TGTGCCAGCTCACCACTGGCGCAGGGGACTGGAAACACCATATATTTT.

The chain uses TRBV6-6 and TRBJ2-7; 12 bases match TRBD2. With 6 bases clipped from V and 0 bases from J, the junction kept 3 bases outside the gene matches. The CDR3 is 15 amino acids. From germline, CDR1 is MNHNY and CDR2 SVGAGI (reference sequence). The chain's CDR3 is CASSSTSGSSYEQYV. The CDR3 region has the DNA TGTGCCAGCAGCTCGACTAGCGGGAGCTCCTACGAGCAGTACGTC.

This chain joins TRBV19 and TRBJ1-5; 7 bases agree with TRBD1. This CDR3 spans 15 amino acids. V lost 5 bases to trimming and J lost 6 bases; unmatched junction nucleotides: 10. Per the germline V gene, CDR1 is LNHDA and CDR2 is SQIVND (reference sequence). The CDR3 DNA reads TGTGCCAGTAGTCTCGCCGGGACAGAGGGTCAGCCCCAGCATTTT. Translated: CASSLAGTEGQPQHF.

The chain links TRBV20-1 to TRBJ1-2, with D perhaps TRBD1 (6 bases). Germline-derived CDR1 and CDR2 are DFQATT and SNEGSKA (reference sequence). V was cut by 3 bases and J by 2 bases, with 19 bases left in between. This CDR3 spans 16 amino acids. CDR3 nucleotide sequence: TGCAGTGCTAGTGGTTCGGGGCAGGGGCCGAACTATGGCTACACCTTC. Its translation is CSASGSGQGPNYGYTF.

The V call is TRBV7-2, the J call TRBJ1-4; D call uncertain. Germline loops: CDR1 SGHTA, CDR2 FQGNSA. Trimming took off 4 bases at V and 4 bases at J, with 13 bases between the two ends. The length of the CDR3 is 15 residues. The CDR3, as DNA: TGTGCCAGCAGCTCCCGGGGAGGACTTAATGAAAAACTGTTTTTT. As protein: CASSSRGGLNEKLFF.

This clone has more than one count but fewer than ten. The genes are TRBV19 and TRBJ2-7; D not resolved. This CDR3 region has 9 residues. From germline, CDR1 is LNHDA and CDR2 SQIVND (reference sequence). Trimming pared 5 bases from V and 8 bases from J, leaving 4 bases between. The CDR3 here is CASSVQQYV. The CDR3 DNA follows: TGTGCCAGTAGTGTACAGCAGTACGTC.

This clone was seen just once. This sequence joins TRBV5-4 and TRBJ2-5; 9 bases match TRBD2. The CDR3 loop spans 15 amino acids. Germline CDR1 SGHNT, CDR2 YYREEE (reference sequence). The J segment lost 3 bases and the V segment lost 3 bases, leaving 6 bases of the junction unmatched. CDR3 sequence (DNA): TGTGCCAGCAGCTCGGGGGGACTAGCAGAAGAGACCCAGTACTTC. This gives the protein CASSSGGLAEETQYF.

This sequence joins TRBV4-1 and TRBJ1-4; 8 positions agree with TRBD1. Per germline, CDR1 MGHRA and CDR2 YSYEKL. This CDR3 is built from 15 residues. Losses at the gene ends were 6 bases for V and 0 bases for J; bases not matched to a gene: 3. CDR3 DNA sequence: TGCGCCAGCAGTTCGGGACAGGCAACTAATGAAAAACTGTTTTTT. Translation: CASSSGQATNEKLFF.

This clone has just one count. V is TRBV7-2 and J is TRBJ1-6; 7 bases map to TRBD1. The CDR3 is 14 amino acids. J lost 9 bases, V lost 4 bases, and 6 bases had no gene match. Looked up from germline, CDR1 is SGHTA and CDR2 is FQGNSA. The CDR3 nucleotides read TGTGCCAGCAGCTCAGGGACAGACGCTTCACCCCTCCACTTT. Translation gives CASSSGTDASPLHF.

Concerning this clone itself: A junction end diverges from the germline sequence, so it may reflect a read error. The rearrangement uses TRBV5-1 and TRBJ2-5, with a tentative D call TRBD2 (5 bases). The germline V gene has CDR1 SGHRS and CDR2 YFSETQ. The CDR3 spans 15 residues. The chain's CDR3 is CASRRTPQNQETQYF. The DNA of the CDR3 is TGTGCCAGCAGGAGGACTCCACAAAATCAAGAGACCCAGTACTTC. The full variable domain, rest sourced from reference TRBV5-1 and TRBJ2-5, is KAGVTQTPRYLIKTRGQQVTLSCSPISGHRSVSWYQQTPGQGLQFLFEYFSETQRNKGNFPGRFSGRQFSNSRSEMNVSTLELGDSALYLCASRRTPQNQETQYFGPGTRLLVL.

The CDR3 coding sequence is TGTGCCAGCAGCTTTAGCGGGGGGGCCGTTACAGATACGCAGTATTTT. Translating it yields CASSFSGGAVTDTQYF. The V gene is TRBV11-2, the J gene TRBJ2-3, with TRBD2 matching over 11 bases. V lost 3 bases to trimming and J lost 3 bases; unmatched junction nucleotides: 5. The germline CDR1 and CDR2 sequences are SGHAT and FQNNGV. The CDR3 loop spans 16 amino acids.

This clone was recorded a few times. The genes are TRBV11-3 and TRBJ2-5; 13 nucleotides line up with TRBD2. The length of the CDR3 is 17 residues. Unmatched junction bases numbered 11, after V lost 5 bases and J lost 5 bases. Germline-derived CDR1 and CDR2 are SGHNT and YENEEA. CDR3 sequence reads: CASSPRTSGRSAETQYF. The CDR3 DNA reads TGTGCCAGCAGCCCTCGGACTAGCGGGAGAAGTGCGGAGACCCAGTACTTC.

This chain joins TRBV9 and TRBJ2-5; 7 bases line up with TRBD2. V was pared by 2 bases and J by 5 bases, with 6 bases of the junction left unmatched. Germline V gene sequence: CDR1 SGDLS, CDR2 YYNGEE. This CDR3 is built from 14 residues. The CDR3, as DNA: TGTGCCAGCAGCGTTAATCCTAGCGGCGAGACCCAGTACTTC. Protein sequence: CASSVNPSGETQYF.